This TCR beta chain is from a study of T cell repertoires in cytomegalovirus infection. Notes on the study in general: HLA-C-restricted TCR beta clonotypes specific for CMV led the ex vivo response.

There are 13 residues in the CDR3. The germline V and J ends were trimmed by 7 bases and 1 base, with 10 bases remaining between them. In germline, CDR1 is ENHRY, CDR2 SYGVKD. With regard to this clonotype: The antigen is undetermined.

MiXCR was run by TCRdb on the reads, yielding one entry per CDR3 protein. The sample lists 900,000 to 950,000 distinct CDR3 sequences, around 32% occurring once. The V gene is TRBV10-3, the J gene TRBJ1-1, with D possibly being TRBD1 (5 bases). The TCR sequence derives from a human donor in good health (CMV status not recorded). Some clones in this sample may be carry-over from other donors' samples. Sample: cultured CD8+ T cells from PBMCs, taken from culture after CMV antigen stimulation. As DNA, the CDR3 is TGTGCCATCACACCAGGGCGGAACACTGAAGCTTTCTTT. This encodes CAITPGRNTEAFF.